This entry is about one T cell receptor beta chain. No antigen is known for it. The use of a sample-barcoded 5' primer and a J-beta primer mix characterized a second PCR of roughly 6 to 11 cycles. In TCRdb, the 5' RACE reads were re-called with MiXCR into one record per CDR3 protein. The data show hundreds of thousands of distinct CDR3 sequences, roughly 31% seen once. The data stem from a study of blood T cells in healthy people across ages. The CDR3 spans 13 residues. Trimming removed 4 bases from V and 6 bases from J, with 9 bases in between. CDR1 and CDR2 (germline): KGHDR, SFDVKD. Study-wide results and limits: Researchers judged that diversity estimates from one million T cells fell short of true values.

This chain joins TRBV24-1 and TRBJ1-5; D gene uncertain. The sequenced material came from blood. This TCR was sampled from a woman of 80 years or more in good health. Here the CDR3 DNA reads TGTGCCACCAGTGACATGGGAATTCAGCCCCAGCATTTT. Translating gives CATSDMGIQPQHF.